The clone carrying this TCR beta chain has a handful of counts. The data belong to a study of T cell repertoires in cytomegalovirus infection. The CDR3 is 14 amino acids. Trimming took off 8 bases at V and 7 bases at J, with 21 bases between the two ends. In TCRdb, the reads were re-called with MiXCR into one record per CDR3 protein. The profile shows some 270,000 distinct CDR3 sequences, about 15% of them singletons. This TCR derives from a human donor in good health (CMV status not recorded). Some clones in this sample may be carry-over from other donors' samples. This chain uses TRBV5-3 with TRBJ1-1; D is ambiguous. TRBV5-3 is known as an ORF, though its function is uncertain. Sequenced material: CD8+ T cells from PBMCs. The CDR3, as DNA: TGTGCCAGCAGCGCGAAGGGTCCGGGTCTTGAAGCTTTCTTT. Translation: CASSAKGPGLEAFF.